A single sample is the source of the 14 T cell receptor beta chains below, sequenced in a study of T cell responses to AZD1222 COVID-19 vaccine. The protocol was immunoSEQ multiplex PCR, while the TCRdb copy is restricted to in-frame clones and leaves out a portion. The sample records some 120,000 clones, about nine tenths being singletons. Specimen: peripheral blood, collected on day 0 of AZD1222 vaccination. Source of these receptors: an adult in good health.

The chain has TRBV4-2 and TRBJ2-2; 13 nucleotides align to TRBD2. This CDR3 has 16 residues. V shed 8 bases and J 8 bases; nucleotides not matched to a gene: 11. Germline CDR1 LGHNA, CDR2 YNFKEQ. The CDR3 DNA follows: TGTGCCAGCTCCGAGAGGCGGGGACTAGCGGGAGGGGAGCTGTTTTTT. Translation gives CASSERRGLAGGELFF.

The rearrangement links TRBV27 to TRBJ1-1; a possible D gene is TRBD1 (5 bases). Germline values: CDR1 MNHEY, CDR2 SMNVEV (reference sequence). The V end lost 9 bases, the J end lost 6 bases, and 17 bases lay between the germline ends. The CDR3 loop spans 13 amino acids. The DNA for the CDR3 is TGTGCCAGTGGGGCTCTGGGCAACGCTGAAGCTTTCTTT. Its protein product is CASGALGNAEAFF.

V usage is TRBV7-9 and J usage is TRBJ2-1; 7 bases align to TRBD1. The ends lost 5 bases at V and 2 bases at J; junction bases unmatched: 3. From germline, CDR1 is SEHNR and CDR2 FQNEAQ (reference sequence). The CDR3 totals 14 residues. CDR3 coding DNA: TGTGCCAGCAGCGGCGACAGGGCCTACAATGAGCAGTTCTTC. Translated: CASSGDRAYNEQFF. Full variable domain (missing parts from reference TRBV7-9 and TRBJ2-1): DTGVSQNPRHKITKRGQNVTFRCDPISEHNRLYWYRQTLGQGPEFLTYFQNEAQLEKSRLLSDRFSAERPKGSFSTLEIQRTEQGDSAMYLCASSGDRAYNEQFFGPGTRLTVL.

The chain employs TRBV6-4 and TRBJ2-3; 10 bases match TRBD2. Germline V lookup: CDR1 MRHNA, CDR2 SNTAGT. V dropped 3 bases and J dropped 3; count of bases not matched to a gene: 12. The CDR3 loop spans 18 amino acids. DNA of the CDR3: TGTGCCAGCAGTGAACTCCCACTAGCGGGAATCGGGACAGATACGCAGTATTTT. Encoded protein: CASSELPLAGIGTDTQYF.

The V gene is TRBV14, the J gene TRBJ1-2; D call uncertain. Trimming left V 4 bases short and J 6 bases short, with 18 bases between. CDR3 length: 15 residues. Germline V gene sequence: CDR1 SGHDN, CDR2 FVKESK. The CDR3 sequence: CASSPNFRGLNGYTF. The CDR3 region has the DNA TGTGCCAGCAGCCCTAACTTCAGAGGTTTGAATGGCTACACCTTC.

The rearrangement joins TRBV25-1 to TRBJ1-4; 7 bases are a match to TRBD1. With V trimmed by 1 base and J by 4 bases, 9 bases remained unmatched. Germline V gene data show CDR1 as MGHDK and CDR2 as SYGVNS. The CDR3 runs 17 residues. CDR3 amino acids: CASSELGGQGDNEKLFF. The CDR3 nucleotides are TGTGCCAGCAGTGAATTAGGAGGGCAGGGGGATAATGAAAAACTGTTTTTT.

This clone appeared once. CDR3 sequence: CASSLGPNEQFF. CDR3 DNA: TGTGCCAGCAGCTTAGGGCCCAATGAGCAGTTCTTC. The J gene is TRBJ2-1, the V gene TRBV11-2, with D unclear. Deletions cut 1 base from V and 6 bases from J, with 4 bases between. This CDR3 has 12 amino acids. Looked up from germline, CDR1 is SGHAT and CDR2 is FQNNGV. The variable domain in full, with the rest retrieved from reference TRBV11-2 and TRBJ2-1, is EAGVAQSPRYKIIEKRQSVAFWCNPISGHATLYWYQQILGQGPKLLIQFQNNGVVDDSQLPKDRFSAERLKGVDSTLKIQPAKLEDSAVYLCASSLGPNEQFFGPGTRLTVL.

V gene TRBV19 combines with J gene TRBJ2-2; 7 nucleotides match TRBD2. The CDR3 length is 17 residues. After removal of 3 bases from V and 4 bases from J, the junction contained 11 bases not matched to a gene. Germline V CDR1 and CDR2: LNHDA, SQIVND (reference sequence). DNA of the CDR3: TGTGCCAGTAGTATCTCTACTAGCGCCGGTGGCACCGGGGAGCTGTTTTTT. Amino acid sequence: CASSISTSAGGTGELFF. The full variable domain, its missing parts supplied by reference TRBV19 and TRBJ2-2, is DGGITQSPKYLFRKEGQNVTLSCEQNLNHDAMYWYRQDPGQGLRLIYYSQIVNDFQKGDIAEGYSVSREKKESFPLTVTSAQKNPTAFYLCASSISTSAGGTGELFFGEGSRLTVL.

This clone is a singleton in its sample. This rearrangement joins TRBV7-2 to TRBJ2-3; D is unclear. The germline V gene encodes CDR1 SGHTA and CDR2 FQGNSA. The CDR3 has 16 amino acids. Trimming shortened V by 3 bases and J by 0 bases, and 13 bases separated the two germline ends. As DNA, the CDR3 is TGTGCCAGCAGCTTGAGAGCCGTGTCGAGCACAGATACGCAGTATTTT. Translated, it gives CASSLRAVSSTDTQYF.

The CDR3 sequence is CASSQDRIDPANYGYTF. CDR3 coding DNA: TGTGCCAGCAGCCAGGACCGTATAGACCCAGCTAACTATGGCTACACCTTC. This rearrangement joins TRBV4-2 to TRBJ1-2; D is uncertain. V gave up 3 bases and J gave up 0 bases, with 17 bases separating them. This CDR3 spans 17 amino acids. Germline V gene lookup returns CDR1 LGHNA and CDR2 YNFKEQ.

In DNA, the CDR3 is TGTGCCAGCAGCCAAGATCGGTGGTCTGGAAACACCATATATTTT. This gives the protein CASSQDRWSGNTIYF. The chain uses TRBV3-1 (or the pseudogene TRBV3-2) and TRBJ1-3; the D is unclear. Germline V gene sequence: CDR1 LGHDT, CDR2 YNNKEL (reference sequence). The V end lost 0 bases, the J end lost 1 base, and 7 bases lay between the germline ends. CDR3 length equals 15 residues.

This chain connects TRBV11-2 to TRBJ2-3; 7 positions match TRBD2. Germline trimming cut 5 bases from V and 2 bases from J; bases unmatched to any gene: 10. The CDR3 runs 16 residues. Germline-derived CDR1 and CDR2 are SGHAT and FQNNGV. The chain's CDR3 is CASSPQLALATDTQYF. The CDR3 nucleotides read TGTGCCAGCAGCCCCCAACTAGCGTTGGCCACAGATACGCAGTATTTT.

This rearrangement joins TRBV7-9 to TRBJ1-4; 9 bases align to TRBD1. The junction had 10 bases not matched to a gene; V was cut back by 1 base and J by 4 bases. The germline CDR1 and CDR2 sequences are SEHNR and FQNEAQ (reference sequence). The CDR3 length is 18 residues. The CDR3 loop is CASSLGSGTGSLNEKLFF. CDR3 bases: TGTGCCAGCAGCTTAGGTTCCGGGACAGGGAGTCTTAATGAAAAACTGTTTTTT.

J is TRBJ1-1 and V is TRBV19; no clear D. Germline CDR1 reads LNHDA; CDR2 reads SQIVND (reference sequence). V was pared by 1 base and J by 0 bases, with 12 bases between. The CDR3 sequence is 16 residues long. The CDR3 bases are TGTGCCAGTAGTATAGGAGCAGCCTTAATGAACACTGAAGCTTTCTTT. This encodes CASSIGAALMNTEAFF.